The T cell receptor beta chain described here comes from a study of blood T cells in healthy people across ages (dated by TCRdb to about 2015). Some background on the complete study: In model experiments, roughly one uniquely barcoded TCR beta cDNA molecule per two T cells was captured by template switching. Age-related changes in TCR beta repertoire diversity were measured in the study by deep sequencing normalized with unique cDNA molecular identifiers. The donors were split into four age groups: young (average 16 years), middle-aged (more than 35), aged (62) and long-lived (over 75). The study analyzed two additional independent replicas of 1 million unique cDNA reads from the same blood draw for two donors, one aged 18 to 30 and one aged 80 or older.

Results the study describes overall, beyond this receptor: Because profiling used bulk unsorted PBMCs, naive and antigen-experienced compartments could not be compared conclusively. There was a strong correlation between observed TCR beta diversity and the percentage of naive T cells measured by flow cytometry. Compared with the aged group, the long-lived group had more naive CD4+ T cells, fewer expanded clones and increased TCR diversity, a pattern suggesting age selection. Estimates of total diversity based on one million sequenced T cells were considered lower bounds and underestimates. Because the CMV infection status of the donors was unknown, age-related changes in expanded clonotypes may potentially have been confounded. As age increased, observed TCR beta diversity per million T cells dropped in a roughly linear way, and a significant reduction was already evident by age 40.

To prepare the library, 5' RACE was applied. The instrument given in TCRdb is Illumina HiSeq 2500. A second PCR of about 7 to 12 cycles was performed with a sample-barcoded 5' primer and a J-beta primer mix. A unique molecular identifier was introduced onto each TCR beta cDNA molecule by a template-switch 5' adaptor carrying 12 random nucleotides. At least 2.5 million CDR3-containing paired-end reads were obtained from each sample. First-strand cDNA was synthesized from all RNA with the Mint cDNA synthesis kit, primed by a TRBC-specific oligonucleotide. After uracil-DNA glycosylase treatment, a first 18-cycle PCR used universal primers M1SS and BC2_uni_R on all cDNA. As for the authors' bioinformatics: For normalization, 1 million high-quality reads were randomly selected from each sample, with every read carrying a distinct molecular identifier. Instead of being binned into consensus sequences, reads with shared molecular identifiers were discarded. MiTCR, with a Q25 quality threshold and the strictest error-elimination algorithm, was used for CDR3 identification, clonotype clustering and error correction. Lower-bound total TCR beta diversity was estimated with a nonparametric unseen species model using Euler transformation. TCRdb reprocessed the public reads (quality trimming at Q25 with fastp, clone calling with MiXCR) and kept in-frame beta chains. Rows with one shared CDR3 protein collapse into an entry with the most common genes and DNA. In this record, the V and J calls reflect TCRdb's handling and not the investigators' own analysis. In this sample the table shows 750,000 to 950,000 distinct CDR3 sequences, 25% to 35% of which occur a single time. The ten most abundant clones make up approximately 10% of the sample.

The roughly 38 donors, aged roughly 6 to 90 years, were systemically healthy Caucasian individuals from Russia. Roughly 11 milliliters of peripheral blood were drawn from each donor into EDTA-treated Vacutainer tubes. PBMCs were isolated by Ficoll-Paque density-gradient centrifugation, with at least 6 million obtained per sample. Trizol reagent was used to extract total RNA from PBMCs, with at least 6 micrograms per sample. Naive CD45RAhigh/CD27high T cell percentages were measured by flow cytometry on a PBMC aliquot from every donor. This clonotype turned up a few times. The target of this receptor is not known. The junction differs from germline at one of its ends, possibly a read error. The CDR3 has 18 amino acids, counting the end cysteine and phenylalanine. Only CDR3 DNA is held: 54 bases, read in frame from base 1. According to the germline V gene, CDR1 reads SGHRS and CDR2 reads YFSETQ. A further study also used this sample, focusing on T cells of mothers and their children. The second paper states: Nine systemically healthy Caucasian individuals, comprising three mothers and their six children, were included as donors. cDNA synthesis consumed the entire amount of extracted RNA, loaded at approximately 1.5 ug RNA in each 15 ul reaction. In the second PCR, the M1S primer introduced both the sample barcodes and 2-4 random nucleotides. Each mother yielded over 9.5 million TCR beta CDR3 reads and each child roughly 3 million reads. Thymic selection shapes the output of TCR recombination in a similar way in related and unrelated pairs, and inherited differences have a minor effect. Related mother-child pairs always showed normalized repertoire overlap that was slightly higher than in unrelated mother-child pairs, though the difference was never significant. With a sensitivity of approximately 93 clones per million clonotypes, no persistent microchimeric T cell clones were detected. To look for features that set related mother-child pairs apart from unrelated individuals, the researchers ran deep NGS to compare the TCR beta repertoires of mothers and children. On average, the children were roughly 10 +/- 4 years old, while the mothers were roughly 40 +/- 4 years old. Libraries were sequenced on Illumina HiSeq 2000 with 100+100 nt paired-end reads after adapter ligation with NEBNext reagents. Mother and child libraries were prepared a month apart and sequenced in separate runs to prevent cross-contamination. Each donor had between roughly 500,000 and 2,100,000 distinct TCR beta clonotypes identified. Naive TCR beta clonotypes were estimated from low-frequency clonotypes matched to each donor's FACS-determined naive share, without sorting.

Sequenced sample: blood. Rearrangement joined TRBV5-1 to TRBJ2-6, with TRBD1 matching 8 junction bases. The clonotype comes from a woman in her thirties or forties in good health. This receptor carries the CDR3 CASSSGTGFISGTNVLTF. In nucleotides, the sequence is TGCGCCAGCAGCTCCGGGACAGGCTTCATCTCTGGGACCAACGTCCTGACTTTC. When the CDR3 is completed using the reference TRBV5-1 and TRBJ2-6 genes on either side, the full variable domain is KAGVTQTPRYLIKTRGQQVTLSCSPISGHRSVSWYQQTPGQGLQFLFEYFSETQRNKGNFPGRFSGRQFSNSRSEMNVSTLELGDSALYLCASSSGTGFISGTNVLTFGAGSRLTVL.